A single T cell receptor (beta chain) is shown here with its context. The antigen is undetermined. Participants had chemo-refractory metastatic non-small-cell lung cancer and were treated with focal radiation plus ipilimumab CTLA-4 blockade. CDR1 and CDR2 from the germline V gene are MNHNY and SVGAGI (reference sequence). The V segment lost 5 bases and the J segment 9 bases; nucleotides outside the gene matches: 10. This CDR3 region has 15 residues. The entry originates in a study of radiotherapy plus CTLA-4 blockade in lung cancer. As for the study in general: Objective responses arose in approximately 19% of patients, and approximately 31% experienced disease control.

Clones were sequenced by immunoSEQ multiplex PCR, and TCRdb holds only the in-frame ones, with some missing. The sample holds more than 75,000 clones, approximately 75% seen once. General study points: Blood-borne expansion of tumor-derived TCR clones followed radiotherapy plus ipilimumab.

This clonotype was obtained from a human donor with non-small cell lung cancer who had a partial response to radiotherapy plus ipilimumab. Some clones in this sample may be carry-over from other donors' samples. The genes are TRBV6-6 and TRBJ2-1; TRBD1 aligns across 10 bases. The starting material was peripheral blood, obtained from a patient treated with radiotherapy plus ipilimumab. This chain's CDR3 is CASSQRQGAGSEQFF. CDR3 coding DNA: TGTGCCAGCAGTCAGAGACAGGGGGCGGGGTCTGAGCAGTTCTTC.